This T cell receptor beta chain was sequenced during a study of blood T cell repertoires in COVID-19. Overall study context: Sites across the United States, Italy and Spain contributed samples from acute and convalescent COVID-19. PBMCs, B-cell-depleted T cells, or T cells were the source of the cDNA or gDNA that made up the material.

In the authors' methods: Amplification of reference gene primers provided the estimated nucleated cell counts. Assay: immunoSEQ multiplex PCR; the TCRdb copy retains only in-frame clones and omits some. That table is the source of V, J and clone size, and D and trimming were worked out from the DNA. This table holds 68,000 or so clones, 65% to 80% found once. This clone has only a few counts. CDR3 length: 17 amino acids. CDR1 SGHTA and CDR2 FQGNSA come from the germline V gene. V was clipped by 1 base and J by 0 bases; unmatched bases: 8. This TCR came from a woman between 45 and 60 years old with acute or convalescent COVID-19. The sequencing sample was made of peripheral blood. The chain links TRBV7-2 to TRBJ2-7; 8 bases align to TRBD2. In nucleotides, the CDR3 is TGTGCCAGCAGCTTAGATGGTAGCGGGACTAGCTCCTACGAGCAGTACTTC. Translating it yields CASSLDGSGTSSYEQYF. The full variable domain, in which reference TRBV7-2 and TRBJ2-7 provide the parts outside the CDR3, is GAGVSQSPSNKVTEKGKDVELRCDPISGHTALYWYRQSLGQGLEFLIYFQGNSAPDKSGLPSDRFSAERTGGSVSTLTIQRTQQEDSAVYLCASSLDGSGTSSYEQYFGPGTRLTVT.